These 19 T cell receptor beta chains originate from one sample sequenced in a study of cytomegalovirus exposure and HLA in healthy donors. Primers for the PCR totalled 60 Vbeta and 13 Jbeta. Method: immunoSEQ multiplex PCR; TCRdb's copy keeps in-frame clones and lacks some. The table shows roughly 120,000 clones, with less than 80% occurring only once. The sequenced material came from PBMCs. The receptors were sampled from a woman between 45 and 65 years old in good health and CMV-seropositive.

V and J are TRBV28 and TRBJ2-5; TRBD1 matches 7 bases. The CDR3 is made up of 14 amino acids. Germline V gives CDR1 MDHEN, CDR2 SYDVKM. The V and J ends lost 4 bases and 5 bases, in that order; junction bases with no gene match: 7. Here the CDR3 DNA reads TGTGCCAGCAGTTCCGGGACAGCGTCGGAGACCCAGTACTTC. Translated, it gives CASSSGTASETQYF.

The chain couples TRBV27 to TRBJ2-4, with 7 bases identical to TRBD2. Germline loops: CDR1 MNHEY, CDR2 SMNVEV (reference sequence). The CDR3 covers 16 residues. V lost 3 bases, J lost 4 bases, and 9 bases stayed unmatched. CDR3 protein: CASSFLGRAGKNIQYF. CDR3 in DNA: TGTGCCAGCAGTTTCCTAGGGAGGGCGGGTAAAAACATTCAGTACTTC.

This clone has a single count. The chain joins TRBV18 to TRBJ2-2, with D possibly matching TRBD2 (5 bases). V shed 6 bases and J shed 5 bases, with 13 bases lying between them. Germline CDR1 is KGHSH and CDR2 is LQKENI. The CDR3 consists of 14 residues. The CDR3 DNA follows: TGTGCCAGCTCTCCGTCGGGCGGGACCGGGGAGCTGTTTTTT. Its translation: CASSPSGGTGELFF.

The chain couples TRBV29-1 to TRBJ2-7; 8 nucleotides align to TRBD2. Germline trimming cut 1 base from V and 3 bases from J; bases unmatched to any gene: 5. The CDR3 is made up of 14 amino acids. Per the germline V gene, CDR1 is SQVTM and CDR2 is ANQGSEA. CDR3 DNA sequence: TGCAGCGTTGAAGGCGGTAGCGGGATCTACGAGCAGTACGTC. Protein: CSVEGGSGIYEQYV.

The CDR3 coding sequence is TGTGCCAGTAGTTCCGGGACAGGGAGCTCCTACGAGCAGTACTTC. It is translated as CASSSGTGSSYEQYF. The chain joins TRBV19 to TRBJ2-7; 9 nucleotides align to TRBD1. The CDR3 spans 15 residues. Trimming removed 5 bases from V and 0 bases from J; junction bases left unmatched: 5. Germline-derived CDR1 and CDR2 are LNHDA and SQIVND (reference sequence). Filled out from reference TRBV19 and TRBJ2-7, the complete variable domain reads DGGITQSPKYLFRKEGQNVTLSCEQNLNHDAMYWYRQDPGQGLRLIYYSQIVNDFQKGDIAEGYSVSREKKESFPLTVTSAQKNPTAFYLCASSSGTGSSYEQYFGPGTRLTVT.

The chain is built from TRBV5-1 and TRBJ2-5; no definite D call. V shed 6 bases and J shed 5 bases, with 17 bases lying between them. The CDR3 loop spans 14 amino acids. Germline assignment: CDR1 SGHRS and CDR2 YFSETQ. The chain's CDR3 is CASTTQISAETQYF. CDR3 in DNA: TGCGCCAGCACTACCCAAATAAGTGCGGAGACCCAGTACTTC.

CDR3 sequence reads: CASGSQMNTEAFF. In DNA, the CDR3 is TGTGCTAGTGGTTCCCAGATGAACACTGAAGCTTTCTTT. The chain has TRBV12-5 and TRBJ1-1; no clear D gene. This CDR3 region has 13 residues. V lost 4 bases and J lost 0, with 6 bases in between. Germline loops: CDR1 LGHNT, CDR2 FRNRAP.

With regard to this clone: The same CDR3 arises from other DNA sequences in this sample as well. The chain combines TRBV7-9 with TRBJ1-1; D perhaps matches TRBD1 (6 bases). Looked up from germline, CDR1 is SEHNR and CDR2 is FQNEAQ (reference sequence). The V end lost 2 bases, the J end lost 1 base, and 8 bases lay between the germline ends. CDR3 length equals 14 residues. The CDR3 region is CASSLQGGNTEAFF. The DNA of the CDR3 is TGTGCCAGCAGCTTACAAGGGGGGAACACTGAAGCTTTCTTT.

The chain recombines TRBV7-2 with TRBJ2-3, with 10 bases that match TRBD2. CDR3 size: 15 residues. J gave up 3 bases and V 2 bases, and 2 bases lay outside the gene matches. Germline assignment: CDR1 SGHTA and CDR2 FQGNSA. CDR3 nucleotide sequence: TGTGCCAGCAGCTTACTAGCGGGGGCGACAGATACGCAGTATTTT. It specifies CASSLLAGATDTQYF.

J is TRBJ1-3 and V is TRBV18, with 7 bases aligning to TRBD1. The CDR3 runs to 14 residues. V dropped 7 bases and J dropped 1; count of bases not matched to a gene: 4. CDR1 is KGHSH, CDR2 LQKENI, per germline. CDR3 in amino acids: CASFEGASGNTIYF. In DNA, the CDR3 is TGTGCCAGCTTCGAGGGGGCTTCTGGAAACACCATATATTTT. The whole variable domain, filled in from reference TRBV18 and TRBJ1-3, reads NAGVMQNPRHLVRRRGQEARLRCSPMKGHSHVYWYRQLPEEGLKFMVYLQKENIIDESGMPKERFSAEFPKEGPSILRIQQVVRGDSAAYFCASFEGASGNTIYFGEGSWLTVV.

This rearrangement joins TRBV11-3 to TRBJ2-3; D uncertain. Deletions cut 0 bases from V and 6 bases from J, with 7 bases between. Germline V lookup: CDR1 SGHNT, CDR2 YENEEA. The CDR3 sequence is 13 residues long. The CDR3 nucleotides read TGTGCCAGCAGCTTAGAATCGGTGGATACGCAGTATTTT. Translated: CASSLESVDTQYF.

The chain recombines TRBV5-1 with TRBJ1-2; unclear D gene. V lost 0 bases to trimming and J lost 6 bases, with 9 bases between them. The V gene's germline CDR1 is SGHRS and CDR2 YFSETQ. This CDR3 contains 13 residues. DNA of the CDR3: TGCGCCAGCAGCTTGGCCCAGGCCGATGGCTACACCTTC. Translated: CASSLAQADGYTF.

The CDR3 coding sequence is TGCGCCAGCAGTGTTGGGGCACCCAATAATGGCTACACCTTC. Translating it yields CASSVGAPNNGYTF. The chain combines TRBV10-2 with TRBJ1-2, with a weak D call TRBD1 (5 bases). V gave up 4 bases and J gave up 6 bases, with 15 bases separating them. This CDR3 region has 14 residues. CDR1 and CDR2 from the germline V gene are WSHSY and SAAADI.

The chain recombines TRBV7-2 with TRBJ2-1, with D possibly TRBD2 on 6 matching bases. Germline loops: CDR1 SGHTA, CDR2 FQGNSA. The CDR3 runs 16 residues. The germline V and J ends were trimmed by 2 bases and 0 bases, with 11 bases remaining between them. This CDR3 reads CASSLHSGGSYNEQFF. The CDR3 nucleotides read TGTGCCAGCAGCTTACATAGCGGAGGCTCCTACAATGAGCAGTTCTTC.

This chain uses TRBV30 with TRBJ2-4; D is possibly TRBD1 (5 bases). The ends were cut back, 6 bases at V and 7 bases at J, with 16 bases in the middle. The CDR3 runs 13 residues. From germline, CDR1 is GTSNPN and CDR2 SVGIG (reference sequence). CDR3 nucleotide sequence: TGTGCCTGCGCGCAGGGTCTGGAGAACATTCAGTACTTC. Translation gives CACAQGLENIQYF.

V is TRBV7-8 and J is TRBJ1-1; no definite D call. V lost 6 bases and J lost 0, with 14 bases in between. Per the germline V gene, CDR1 is SGHVS and CDR2 is FQNEAQ. The CDR3 is 15 amino acids. The CDR3: CASRARARMNTEAFF. The CDR3 bases are TGTGCCAGCAGGGCGAGGGCCAGAATGAACACTGAAGCTTTCTTT.

J is TRBJ1-1 and V is TRBV6-5; 8 nucleotides line up with TRBD1. The germline CDR1 and CDR2 sequences are MNHEY and SVGAGI. V shed 4 bases, J shed 3 bases, and the junction held 4 bases outside the gene matches. The CDR3 is made up of 14 amino acids. CDR3 nucleotide sequence: TGTGCCAGCAGTTCGGGACAGGCCTACACTGAAGCTTTCTTT. It is translated as CASSSGQAYTEAFF.

V is TRBV6-7 and J is TRBJ2-1; 14 bases are shared with TRBD2. TRBV6-7 is sorted into the ORF group, with uncertain function. The CDR3 is made up of 18 amino acids. The junction had 8 bases not matched to a gene; V was cut back by 5 bases and J by 2 bases. The CDR3 is CASSQGLAGEKAYNEQFF. Here the CDR3 DNA reads TGTGCCAGCAGTCAGGGACTAGCGGGAGAGAAGGCCTACAATGAGCAGTTCTTC.

This rearrangement joins TRBV7-2 to TRBJ1-1; tentatively, D is TRBD1 (5 bases). Germline CDR1 and CDR2: SGHTA and FQGNSA. The CDR3 is 14 residues long. V dropped 6 bases and J dropped 5 bases, with 16 bases sitting between them. The DNA for the CDR3 is TGTGCCAGCAGACTTGACGGGGGTTTAACTGAAGCTTTCTTT. Its translation: CASRLDGGLTEAFF.